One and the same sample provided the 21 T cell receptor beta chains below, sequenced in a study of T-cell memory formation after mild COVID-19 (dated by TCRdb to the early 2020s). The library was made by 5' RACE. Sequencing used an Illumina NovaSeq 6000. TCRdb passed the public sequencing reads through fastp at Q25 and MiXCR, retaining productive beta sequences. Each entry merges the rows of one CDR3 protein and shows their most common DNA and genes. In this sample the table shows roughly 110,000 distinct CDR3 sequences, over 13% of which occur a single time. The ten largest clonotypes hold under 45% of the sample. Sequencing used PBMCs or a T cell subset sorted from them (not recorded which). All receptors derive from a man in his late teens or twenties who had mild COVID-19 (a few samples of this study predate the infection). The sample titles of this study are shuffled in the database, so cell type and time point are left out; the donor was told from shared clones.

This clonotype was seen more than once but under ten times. The CDR3: CAITDGASDTQYF. In DNA form, the CDR3 reads TGTGCCATCACCGATGGGGCATCCGATACGCAGTATTTT. The chain links TRBV10-3 to TRBJ2-3; tentatively, D is TRBD1 (5 bases). The V and J ends lost 7 bases and 6 bases respectively, with 14 bases between them. The germline V gene encodes CDR1 ENHRY and CDR2 SYGVKD. This CDR3 contains 13 residues.

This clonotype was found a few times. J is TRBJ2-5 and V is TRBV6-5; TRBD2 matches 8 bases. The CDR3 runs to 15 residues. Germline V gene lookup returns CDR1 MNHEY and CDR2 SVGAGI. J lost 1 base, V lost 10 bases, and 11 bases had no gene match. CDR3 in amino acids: CATALAGGIQETQYF. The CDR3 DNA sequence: TGTGCCACAGCCCTGGCGGGGGGTATCCAAGAGACCCAGTACTTC.

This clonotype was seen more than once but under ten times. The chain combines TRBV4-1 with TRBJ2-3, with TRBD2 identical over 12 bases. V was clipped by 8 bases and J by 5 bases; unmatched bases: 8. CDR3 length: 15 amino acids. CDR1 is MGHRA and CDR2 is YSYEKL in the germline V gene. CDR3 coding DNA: TGCGCCAGCTCATCGACTAGCGGGGGAGGAGATACGCAGTATTTT. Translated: CASSSTSGGGDTQYF.

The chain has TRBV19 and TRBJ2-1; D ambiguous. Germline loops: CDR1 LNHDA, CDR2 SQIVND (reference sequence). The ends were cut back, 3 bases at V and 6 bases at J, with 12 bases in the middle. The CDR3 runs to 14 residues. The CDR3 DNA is TGTGCCAGTAGTATGGGTAGAGGATCCAATGAGCAGTTCTTC. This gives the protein CASSMGRGSNEQFF.

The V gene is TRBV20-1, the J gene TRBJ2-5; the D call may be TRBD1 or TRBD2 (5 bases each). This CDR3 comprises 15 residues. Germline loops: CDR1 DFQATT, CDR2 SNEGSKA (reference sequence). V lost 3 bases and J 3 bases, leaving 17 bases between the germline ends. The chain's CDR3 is CSARRYGGAEETQYF. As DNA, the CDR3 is TGCAGTGCTAGGAGGTATGGGGGAGCAGAAGAGACCCAGTACTTC.

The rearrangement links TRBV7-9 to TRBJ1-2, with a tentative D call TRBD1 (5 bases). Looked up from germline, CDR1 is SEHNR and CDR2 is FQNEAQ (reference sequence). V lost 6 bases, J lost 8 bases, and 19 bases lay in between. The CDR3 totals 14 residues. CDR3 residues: CASRPMTVMRGYTF. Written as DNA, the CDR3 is TGTGCCAGCAGGCCTATGACAGTGATGAGAGGCTACACCTTC.

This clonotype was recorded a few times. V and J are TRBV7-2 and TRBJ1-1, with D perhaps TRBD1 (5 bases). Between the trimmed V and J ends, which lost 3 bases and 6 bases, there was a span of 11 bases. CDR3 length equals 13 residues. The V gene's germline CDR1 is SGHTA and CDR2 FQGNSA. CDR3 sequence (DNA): TGTGCCAGCAGCTTTTTGACGGGGGCTGAAGCTTTCTTT. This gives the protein CASSFLTGAEAFF.

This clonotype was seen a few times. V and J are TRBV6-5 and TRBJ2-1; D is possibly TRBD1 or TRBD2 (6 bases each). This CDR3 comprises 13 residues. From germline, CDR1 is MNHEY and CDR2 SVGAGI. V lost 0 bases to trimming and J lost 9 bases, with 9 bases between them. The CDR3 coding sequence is TGTGCCAGCAGTTACTCCGGGGGCCCTGAGCAGTTCTTC. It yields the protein CASSYSGGPEQFF.

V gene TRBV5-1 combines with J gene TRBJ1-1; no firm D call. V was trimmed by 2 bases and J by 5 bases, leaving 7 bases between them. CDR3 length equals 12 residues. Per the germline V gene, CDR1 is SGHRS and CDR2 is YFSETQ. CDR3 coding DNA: TGCGCCAGCAGCTTAAGGGATACTGAAGCTTTCTTT. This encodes CASSLRDTEAFF.

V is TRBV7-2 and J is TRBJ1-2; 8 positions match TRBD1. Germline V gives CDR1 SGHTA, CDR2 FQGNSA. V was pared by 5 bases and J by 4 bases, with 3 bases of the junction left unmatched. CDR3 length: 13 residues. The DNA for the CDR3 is TGTGCCAGCAGCGCCGGACAGGGCTATGGCTACACCTTC. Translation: CASSAGQGYGYTF.

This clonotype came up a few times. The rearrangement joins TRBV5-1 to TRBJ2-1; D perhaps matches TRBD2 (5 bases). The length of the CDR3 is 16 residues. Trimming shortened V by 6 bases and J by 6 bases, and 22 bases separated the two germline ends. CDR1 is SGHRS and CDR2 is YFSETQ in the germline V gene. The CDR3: CASTPSGPAAINEQFF. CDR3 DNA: TGCGCCAGCACCCCCAGCGGTCCAGCGGCAATCAATGAGCAGTTCTTC.

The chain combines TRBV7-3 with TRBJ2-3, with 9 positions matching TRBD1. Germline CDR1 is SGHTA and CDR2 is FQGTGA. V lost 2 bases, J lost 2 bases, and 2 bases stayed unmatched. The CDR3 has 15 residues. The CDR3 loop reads CASSLWDRDTDTQYF. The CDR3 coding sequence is TGTGCCAGCAGCTTATGGGACAGGGACACAGATACGCAGTATTTT.

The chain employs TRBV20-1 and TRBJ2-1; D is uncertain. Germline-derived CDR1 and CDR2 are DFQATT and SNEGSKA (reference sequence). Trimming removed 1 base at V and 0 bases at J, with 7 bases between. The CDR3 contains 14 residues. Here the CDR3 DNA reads TGCAGTGCTAGAGTCCGCATCTCCTACAATGAGCAGTTCTTC. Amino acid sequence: CSARVRISYNEQFF.

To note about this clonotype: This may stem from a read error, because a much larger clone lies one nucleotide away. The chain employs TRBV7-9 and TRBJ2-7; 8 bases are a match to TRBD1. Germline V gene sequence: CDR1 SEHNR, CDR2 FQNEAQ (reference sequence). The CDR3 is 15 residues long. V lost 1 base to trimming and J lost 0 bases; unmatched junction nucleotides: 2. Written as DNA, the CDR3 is TGTGCCAGCAGCTTAGGACAGGGGAGCTCCTACGAGCAGTACTTC. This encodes CASSLGQGSSYEQYF.

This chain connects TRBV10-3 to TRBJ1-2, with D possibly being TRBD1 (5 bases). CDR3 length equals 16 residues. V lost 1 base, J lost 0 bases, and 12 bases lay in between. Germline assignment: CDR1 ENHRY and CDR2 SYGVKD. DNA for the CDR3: TGTGCCATCAGTGAGTACCGGGACGGAGCTAACTATGGCTACACCTTC. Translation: CAISEYRDGANYGYTF.

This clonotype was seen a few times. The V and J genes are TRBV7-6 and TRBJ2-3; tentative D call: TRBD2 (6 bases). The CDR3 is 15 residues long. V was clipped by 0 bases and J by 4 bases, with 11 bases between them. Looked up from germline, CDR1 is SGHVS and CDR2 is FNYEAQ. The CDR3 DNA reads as TGTGCCAGCAGCTTAGCGGACTGGGGGGCAGATACGCAGTATTTT. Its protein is CASSLADWGADTQYF. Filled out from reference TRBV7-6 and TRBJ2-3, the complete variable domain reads GAGVSQSPRYKVTKRGQDVALRCDPISGHVSLYWYRQALGQGPEFLTYFNYEAQQDKSGLPNDRFSAERPEGSISTLTIQRTEQRDSAMYRCASSLADWGADTQYFGPGTRLTVL.

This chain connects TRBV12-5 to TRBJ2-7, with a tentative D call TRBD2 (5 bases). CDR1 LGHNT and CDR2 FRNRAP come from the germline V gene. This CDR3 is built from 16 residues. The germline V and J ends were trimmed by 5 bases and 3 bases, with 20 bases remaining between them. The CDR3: CASGPTSGIAHYEQYF. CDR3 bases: TGTGCTAGTGGTCCCACTTCCGGGATCGCACACTACGAGCAGTACTTC.

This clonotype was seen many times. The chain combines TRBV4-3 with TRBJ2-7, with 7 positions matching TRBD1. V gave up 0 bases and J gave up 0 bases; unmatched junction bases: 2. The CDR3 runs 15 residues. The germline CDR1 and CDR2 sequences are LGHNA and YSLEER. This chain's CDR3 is CASSQEGTVSYEQYF. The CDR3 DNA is TGCGCCAGCAGCCAAGAAGGGACAGTCTCCTACGAGCAGTACTTC.

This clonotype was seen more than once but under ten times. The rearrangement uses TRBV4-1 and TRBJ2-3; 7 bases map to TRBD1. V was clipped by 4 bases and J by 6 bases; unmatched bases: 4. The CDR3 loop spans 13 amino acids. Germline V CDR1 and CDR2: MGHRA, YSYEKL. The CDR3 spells CASSPDRADTQYF. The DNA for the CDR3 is TGCGCCAGCAGCCCAGACAGGGCCGATACGCAGTATTTT.

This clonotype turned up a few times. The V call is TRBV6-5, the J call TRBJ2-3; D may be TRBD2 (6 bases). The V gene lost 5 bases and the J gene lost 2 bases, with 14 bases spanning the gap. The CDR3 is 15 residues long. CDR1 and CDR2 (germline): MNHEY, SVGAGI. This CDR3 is CASSPGGAYTDTQYF. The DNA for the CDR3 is TGTGCCAGCAGTCCCGGCGGGGCCTACACAGATACGCAGTATTTT.

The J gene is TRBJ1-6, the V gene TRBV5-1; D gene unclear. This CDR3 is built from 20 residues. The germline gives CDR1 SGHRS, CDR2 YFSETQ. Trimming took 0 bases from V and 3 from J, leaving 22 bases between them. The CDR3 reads CASSLVFYSHRVFYNSPLHF. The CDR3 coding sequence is TGCGCCAGCAGCTTGGTCTTCTACAGCCACCGAGTATTCTATAATTCACCCCTCCACTTT.